This TCR beta chain was recovered during a study of shared clonotypes between healthy human individuals. Findings and limits, study-wide: Sequencing of the sorted subsets was shown by rarefaction to be incomplete despite large depth.

The V gene lost 2 bases and the J gene lost 3 bases, with 5 bases spanning the gap. CDR1 and CDR2 from the germline V gene are MNHEY and SVGAGI. This CDR3 comprises 12 residues. About this clone itself: Its target is not known.

Clones were read by immunoSEQ multiplex PCR, and TCRdb kept only the in-frame ones, dropping some. This sample yields 2 million or so clones, of which 95% are seen a single time; 0.1% to 0.15% belongs to the top ten. The TCR was taken from a man younger than 35 in good health. The sample consisted of naive CD4+ T cells sorted from blood. Regarding subset: CD45RA+ positively selected. The chain employs TRBV6-5 and TRBJ2-7; D is possibly TRBD1 (5 bases). The CDR3 reads CASSYRGYEQYF. CDR3 bases: TGTGCCAGCAGTTACAGGGGCTACGAGCAGTACTTC.